Listed below are T cell receptor beta chains from one sample, sequenced in a study of CD8 T cells in Susac syndrome. Each CDR3 protein gets one entry after TCRdb re-called the immunoSEQ multiplex PCR reads with MiXCR. Of about 280,000 distinct CDR3 sequences listed, 70% to 90% are singletons. The sequenced sample consisted of CD8+ T cells from PBMCs. The receptors were sampled from a human donor with multiple sclerosis. The CDR3 runs from the conserved cysteine through the conserved F or W. D genes are given only for firm matches. Only part of the rows carry a size: once, few, many, or a class if the clone is expanded.

v_gene	abundance	j_gene	d_gene	CDR3nt	CDR3aa
TRBV20-1	once	TRBJ1-1	.	TGCAGTGCTAGAGATACCGGATGGGGGCCTTGGGGCACTGAAGCTTTCTTT	CSARDTGWGPWGTEAFF
TRBV7-9	.	TRBJ2-1	TRBD1	TGTGCCAGCAGCTTCCGGGACAGGGGTCTCGATGAGCAGTTCTTC	CASSFRDRGLDEQFF
TRBV9	few	TRBJ2-1	TRBD2	TGTGCCAGCAGCGAGCGGACTAGCGGGAGGCCTCCCTACAATGAGCAGTTCTTC	CASSERTSGRPPYNEQFF
TRBV7-9	.	TRBJ2-1	.	TGTGCCAGCAGCTTAGATGGGGCGGGCAGCTCCTACAATGAGCAGTTCTTC	CASSLDGAGSSYNEQFF
TRBV7-9	.	TRBJ1-1	.	TGTGCCAGCAGCTTAGTGGGGGAAGCTTTCTTT	CASSLVGEAFF
TRBV9	.	TRBJ2-3	TRBD2	TGTGCCAGCAGGGGACTAGCGGGAGGATTGACAGATACGCAGTATTTT	CASRGLAGGLTDTQYF
TRBV21-1	.	TRBJ2-7	.	TGTGCCAGCAGCAAATTGGCCCCCTACGAGCAGTACTTC	CASSKLAPYEQYF
TRBV6-5	.	TRBJ1-6	.	TGTGCCAGCAGTTACTCGAGGTGGGCGGGGGGACATTCACCCCTCCACTTT	CASSYSRWAGGHSPLHF
TRBV6-5	.	TRBJ1-5	TRBD1	TGTGCCAGCAGTTACTCGACAGGGCAAAATCAGCCCCAGCATTTT	CASSYSTGQNQPQHF
TRBV29-1	.	TRBJ2-1	TRBD2	TGCAGCGTCCTGGGACTAGCGGGAGGACATGAGCAGTTCTTC	CSVLGLAGGHEQFF
TRBV27	few	TRBJ2-7	TRBD1	TGTGCCAGTCTCGGACAGGGGTCCTACGAGCAGTACTTC	CASLGQGSYEQYF
TRBV19	.	TRBJ2-7	.	TGTGCCAGTAGTAGCTTGGCGGGCGCTTACGAGCAGTACTTC	CASSSLAGAYEQYF
TRBV7-9	once	TRBJ1-4	.	TGTGCCAGCAGCTTAGCGTCGCGGGGGGCGGGTGAAAAACTGTTTTTT	CASSLASRGAGEKLFF
TRBV7-9	.	TRBJ2-1	TRBD2	TGTGCCAGCAGCTTAACTAGCGGGATTTATGAGCAGTTCTTC	CASSLTSGIYEQFF
TRBV6-2/TRBV6-3	.	TRBJ2-1	TRBD1	TGTGCCAGCAGTTACCCCCCCACAGGGACAGGAGGATGGGAGCAGTTCTTC	CASSYPPTGTGGWEQFF
TRBV13	.	TRBJ2-7	TRBD1	TGTGCCAGCAGCTTACGTGGGACAGGGCACTACGAGCAGTACTTC	CASSLRGTGHYEQYF
TRBV7-9	.	TRBJ2-1	.	TGTGCCAGCAGCTTAGGTCCTTATAGCTCCTACAATGAGCAGTTCTTC	CASSLGPYSSYNEQFF
TRBV10-2	.	TRBJ1-1	TRBD1	TGCGCCAGCAACAAACAGGGGGGAGCCACTGAAGCTTTCTTT	CASNKQGGATEAFF
TRBV27	once	TRBJ1-5	TRBD1	TGTGCCAGCAGCCTGGACAGGGGCGAGCAGCCCCAGCATTTT	CASSLDRGEQPQHF
TRBV6-2/TRBV6-3	.	TRBJ2-1	.	TGTGCCAGCAATCTCGGCGGTCATGAGCAGTTCTTC	CASNLGGHEQFF
TRBV5-4	few	TRBJ2-3	.	TGTGCCAGCAGCTTGGAAGGCAGCGAAAGTGGGAATACGCAGTATTTT	CASSLEGSESGNTQYF
TRBV6-6	.	TRBJ1-5	TRBD1	TGTGCCAGCAGTTTGAGGGGGCGGGATCAGCCCCAGCATTTT	CASSLRGRDQPQHF
TRBV29-1	once	TRBJ2-1	TRBD1	TGCAGCGTCGATGCCGGGACAGGGGCGCACCCTATGGTCAATGAGCAGTTCTTC	CSVDAGTGAHPMVNEQFF
TRBV29-1	.	TRBJ2-5	.	TGCAGCGTTGAAGATAGGGCCTCGTCCCAGTACTTC	CSVEDRASSQYF
TRBV7-9	.	TRBJ1-1	.	TGTGCCAGCAGCTTCTCTAATGAAGCTTTCTTT	CASSFSNEAFF
TRBV28	.	TRBJ2-2	.	TGTGCCAGCAGGGGAGGTGACACCGGGGAGCTGTTTTTT	CASRGGDTGELFF
TRBV9	.	TRBJ2-3	.	TGTGCCAGCAGCCTACAGACCCTCACAGATACGCAGTATTTT	CASSLQTLTDTQYF
TRBV6-5	.	TRBJ2-1	TRBD2	TGTGCCAGCAGTAGCGGGAGAATCAACAATGAGCAGTTCTTC	CASSSGRINNEQFF
TRBV7-2	.	TRBJ2-3	.	TGTGCCAGCAGCTTAGTAGGGGATCCCACAGATACGCAGTATTTT	CASSLVGDPTDTQYF
TRBV20-1	.	TRBJ1-6	.	TGCAGTGCTACGTTAGGGACGGTCCCCGATTCACCCCTCCACTTT	CSATLGTVPDSPLHF
TRBV12-3/TRBV12-4	.	TRBJ2-5	TRBD2	TGTGCCAGCAGTTTTACCGGGACTAGCGGGAGGGCCCCAGAAGAGACCCAGTACTTC	CASSFTGTSGRAPEETQYF
TRBV11-1	.	TRBJ1-1	.	TGTGCCAGCAGGCCGGCGGGGGGTGTGGACACTGAAGCTTTCTTT	CASRPAGGVDTEAFF
TRBV27	.	TRBJ1-1	.	TGTGCCAGCAGTTCCTGGGACGGGAACACTGAAGCTTTCTTT	CASSSWDGNTEAFF
TRBV11-2	.	TRBJ2-5	TRBD2	TGTGCCACCGAAATGATTGCAGCGGGACCCCAGAAGACCCAGTACTTC	CATEMIAAGPQKTQYF
TRBV12-3/TRBV12-4	.	TRBJ2-1	.	TGTGCCAGCAGTCCTCAGGGCATTGAGCAGTTCTTC	CASSPQGIEQFF
TRBV11-2	.	TRBJ2-7	.	TGTGCCAGCAGCGAGGACCGTACCTACGAGCAGTACTTC	CASSEDRTYEQYF
TRBV2	.	TRBJ2-1	TRBD1	TGTGCCAGCCAGGGACAGTACAATGAGCAGTTCTTC	CASQGQYNEQFF
TRBV5-1	.	TRBJ2-1	TRBD2	TGCGCCAGCACCCGACTAGCGGAGGTTCACGCCGGGGATGAGCAGTTCTTC	CASTRLAEVHAGDEQFF
TRBV11-2	.	TRBJ2-1	TRBD2	TGTGCCAGCAGCTTACCTCGGGGGACTAGCGGGAGAAGAGACAATGAGCAGTTCTTC	CASSLPRGTSGRRDNEQFF
TRBV5-6	.	TRBJ2-1	.	TGTGCCAGCAGCCCCTGGCGGTTCAATGAGCAGTTCTTC	CASSPWRFNEQFF
TRBV5-6	.	TRBJ2-5	TRBD2	TGTGCCAGCAGCTTTCGACTAGCGGGAGCTCGAGAGACCCAGTACTTC	CASSFRLAGARETQYF
TRBV13	.	TRBJ2-1	TRBD1	TGTGCCAGCAGCGACGGAGGGACAGGGGGCAATGAGCAGTTCTTC	CASSDGGTGGNEQFF
TRBV29-1	.	TRBJ1-6	TRBD1	TGCAGCGTACAGGGGGACTCCTATAATTCACCCCTCCACTTT	CSVQGDSYNSPLHF
TRBV28	.	TRBJ2-1	TRBD1	TGTGCCAGCAGTTACCTGACAGGGGAAGCGTACAATGAGCAGTTCTTC	CASSYLTGEAYNEQFF
TRBV6-1	.	TRBJ1-1	.	TGTGCCAGCAGTGACGGGACCTACGGTTATAACACTGAAGCTTTCTTT	CASSDGTYGYNTEAFF
TRBV25-1	.	TRBJ2-2	.	TGTGCCAGCAGTGCACCCCCCGGGGAGCTGTTTTTT	CASSAPPGELFF
TRBV11-2	once	TRBJ1-1	TRBD1	TGTGCCAGCAGCTTACACAGGGGTCCTTCTATGAACACTGAAGCTTTCTTT	CASSLHRGPSMNTEAFF
TRBV29-1	.	TRBJ1-2	.	TGCAGCGCTACAGGCCTTTCTCAGGGCTTTAACTATGGCTACACCTTC	CSATGLSQGFNYGYTF
TRBV9	.	TRBJ2-7	.	TGTGCCAGCAGCGTAGGGACTAGAACGGGACAGAGCTCCTACGAGCAGTACTTC	CASSVGTRTGQSSYEQYF